Each of the 14 T cell receptor beta chains below was sequenced from the same sample in a study of T cells in women clearing cervical HPV infection (dated by TCRdb to the late 2010s). Libraries came from the immunoSEQ multiplex PCR assay. Imported from immuneACCESS, the table was reduced by TCRdb to in-frame sequences with V and J called. These copies leave out some clones; in studies compared against another copy, an unresolved V gene accounts for under half, and the cause of the remainder is not known. This sample's table has entries for 15,000 to 20,000 clones. The leading ten clones occupy about 16% of the sample. Sequences were obtained from blood buffy coat. All receptors derive from a woman between 18 and 70 years old with a cervical HPV16 infection that either progressed to CIN3+ or cleared (not recorded which).

As concerns this clone: The read gets to within 3 residues of the CDR3 end, and the germline J gene fills in the rest. This chain uses TRBV19 with TRBJ2-3; 11 nucleotides agree with TRBD1. This CDR3 comprises 16 residues. Germline-derived CDR1 and CDR2 are LNHDA and SQIVND (reference sequence). The CDR3 is CASSIQDRGRNQPQYF. Partial CDR3 DNA: TGTGCCAGTAGTATACAGGACAGGGGGCGGAATCAGCCG.

Comment on this clone: A junction end diverges from the germline sequence, so it may reflect a read error. The read finishes 3 residues shy of the CDR3 end, and the germline J gene is used to complete it. The V and J genes are TRBV19 and TRBJ1-2, with a weak D call TRBD1 (6 bases). Germline V gives CDR1 LNHDA, CDR2 SQIVND (reference sequence). This CDR3 is built from 19 residues. CDR3 amino acids: CASTIWGPAGPRANYGYTF. The sequenced CDR3 bases are TGTGCCAGTACTATATGGGGGCCTGCGGGACCCCGGGCTAACTATGGC. The variable domain in full, with the rest retrieved from reference TRBV19 and TRBJ1-2, is DGGITQSPKYLFRKEGQNVTLSCEQNLNHDAMYWYRQDPGQGLRLIYYSQIVNDFQKGDIAEGYSVSREKKESFPLTVTSAQKNPTAFYLCASTIWGPAGPRANYGYTFGSGTRLTVV.

Regarding this clone: The read terminates 3 residues before the CDR3 end, so the remaining end is supplied by the germline J gene. The V gene is TRBV6-2 or TRBV6-3, the J gene TRBJ2-7; 7 bases align to TRBD2. V shed 4 bases and J 5 bases; nucleotides not matched to a gene: 8. The CDR3 covers 14 residues. Germline-derived CDR1 and CDR2 are MNHEY and SVGEGT. CDR3 DNA, as far as it was read: TGTGCCAGCAGTTTCTGGGAGGGTAGCGACGAG. Translation: CASSFWEGSDE. In full, the CDR3 reads CASSFWEGSDEQYF.

The CDR3 DNA, read in part, is TGTGCCAGCAGCTCAGTAGCGGGGGAGTACGAC. Protein sequence: CASSSVAGEYD. The full CDR3 protein reads CASSSVAGEYDYTF. This chain links TRBV7-2 with TRBJ1-2; perhaps TRBD1 as D (5 bases). The read ends 3 residues before the CDR3 terminus; that terminus is restored from the germline J gene. The CDR3 is 14 residues long. Germline V gene sequence: CDR1 SGHTA, CDR2 FQGNSA. Using reference TRBV7-2 and TRBJ1-2 for the parts outside the CDR3, the full variable domain is GAGVSQSPSNKVTEKGKDVELRCDPISGHTALYWYRQSLGQGLEFLIYFQGNSAPDKSGLPSDRFSAERTGGSVSTLTIQRTQQEDSAVYLCASSSVAGEYDYTFGSGTRLTVV.

On this clone: The observed sequence ends 3 residues before the CDR3 terminus, with the missing tail filled in from the germline J gene. The V gene is TRBV5-5, the J gene TRBJ1-4; D is unresolved. This CDR3 spans 14 amino acids. Germline CDR1 is SGHKS and CDR2 is YYEKEE (reference sequence). V was trimmed by 2 bases and J by 7 bases, leaving 12 bases between them. The covered CDR3 bases are TGTGCCAGCAGCTTAGGAGGGAGCGGTGAAAAA. Protein sequence: CASSLGGSGEK. The full CDR3 protein reads CASSLGGSGEKLFF.

A note on this clone: Germline is not matched at one junction end, which may reflect a read error. The CDR3 is cut off 3 residues early in the read; its end comes from the germline J gene. The chain combines TRBV7-7 with TRBJ2-3; TRBD1 matches 9 bases. CDR3 length: 15 residues. Per germline, CDR1 SSHAT and CDR2 FNYEAQ (reference sequence). The CDR3 DNA, read in part, is TGTGCTAGCAGCCAAGGGACAGGGAGGTCAGATACG. Amino acids: CASSQGTGRSDT. The entire CDR3 protein is CASSQGTGRSDTQYF.

Remarks on this clone: The sequenced fragment ends 3 residues before the CDR3 boundary, so the rest is inferred from the germline J gene. This chain joins TRBV5-1 and TRBJ2-7; 7 bases map to TRBD1. The length of the CDR3 is 15 residues. J gave up 2 bases and V 5 bases, and 10 bases lay outside the gene matches. In germline, CDR1 is SGHRS, CDR2 YFSETQ. CDR3 sequence reads: CASSSGQPMTYEQYF. The CDR3 DNA, read in part, is TGCGCCAGCAGTTCGGGACAGCCCATGACCTACGAG.

As concerns this clone: Coverage ceases 3 residues before the CDR3 finishes, and the germline J gene fills in the end. V and J are TRBV18 and TRBJ2-2; tentative D call: TRBD1 (5 bases). Germline CDR1 and CDR2: KGHSH and LQKENI. The CDR3 totals 17 residues. Partial CDR3 DNA: TGTGCCAGCTCACCACCGTTAGGCCAGTCTGGGGCCAACGTG. It translates to CASSPPLGQSGANV. The CDR3, in full, reads CASSPPLGQSGANVLFF.

For this clone: The CDR3 extends 3 residues past the end of the read, so its final part is completed from the germline J gene. J is TRBJ2-2 and V is TRBV19; tentative D call: TRBD1 (5 bases). The CDR3 extends over 14 amino acids. Germline CDR1 reads LNHDA; CDR2 reads SQIVND (reference sequence). The covered CDR3 bases are TGTGCCAGTAAAGGGGCGACTGGGGCCAACGTG. This gives the protein CASKGATGANV. The whole CDR3 is CASKGATGANVLFF.

In regard to this clone: The read stops 3 residues short of the end of the CDR3; the missing end is completed from the germline J gene. The chain uses TRBV10-3 and TRBJ2-7, with D perhaps matching TRBD2 (5 bases). V lost 7 bases, J lost 1 base, and 11 bases lay in between. This CDR3 contains 13 residues. From germline, CDR1 is ENHRY and CDR2 SYGVKD. The CDR3 spells CAIKAGGSYEQYF. CDR3 bases read: TGTGCCATCAAGGCTGGCGGGTCCTACGAG.

On this clone: The read terminates 3 residues before the CDR3 end, so the remaining end is supplied by the germline J gene. This chain joins TRBV6-2 or TRBV6-3 and TRBJ2-7; 7 bases match TRBD1. Losses at the gene ends were 6 bases for V and 3 bases for J; bases not matched to a gene: 11. The CDR3 has 15 residues. Looked up from germline, CDR1 is MNHEY and CDR2 is SVGEGT. The part of the CDR3 DNA that was read is TGTGCCAGCAGGGCCGCCGGGACAGACAACTACGAG. Residues: CASRAAGTDNYE. The CDR3, in full, reads CASRAAGTDNYEQYF.

A note on this clone: The CDR3 extends 3 residues past the end of the read, so its final part is completed from the germline J gene. The chain recombines TRBV10-3 with TRBJ2-5; D not certain. Trimming shortened V by 7 bases and J by 5 bases, and 8 bases separated the two germline ends. Germline V gene data show CDR1 as ENHRY and CDR2 as SYGVKD. The CDR3 length is 11 residues. The CDR3 region is CAIMTGETQYF. The part of the CDR3 DNA that was read is TGTGCCATCATGACTGGGGAGACC.

Details on this clone: The CDR3 end falls 3 residues outside the read, so it is completed with the germline J gene. V usage is TRBV20-1 and J usage is TRBJ2-5, with a weak D call TRBD2 (6 bases). Germline lookup yields CDR1 DFQATT and CDR2 SNEGSKA (reference sequence). CDR3 size: 16 residues. Partial CDR3 DNA: TGCAGTGCTAGAGATCCCACTAGCTCTGGCACAGATACC. Translation: CSARDPTSSGTDT. The whole CDR3 sequence is CSARDPTSSGTDTQYF.

Points on this clone: The read terminates 3 residues before the CDR3 end, so the remaining end is supplied by the germline J gene. This chain joins TRBV20-1 and TRBJ2-5, with D uncertain. V gave up 1 base and J gave up 5 bases, with 20 bases separating them. Germline CDR1 reads DFQATT; CDR2 reads SNEGSKA (reference sequence). There are 16 residues in the CDR3. The sequenced part of the CDR3 DNA is TGCAGTGCTAGAGGTTTTGGCTCCCAGTTGTGGGAGACC. This sequence encodes CSARGFGSQLWET. The full CDR3 protein is CSARGFGSQLWETQYF.